This T cell receptor (beta chain) derives from a study of shared clonotypes between healthy human individuals. Every one of the donors was a Caucasian adult that lived in Nashville, Tennessee. Researchers drew on about 90 million PBMCs for genomic DNA from unsorted samples. The authors ran unsorted PBMC replicate PCRs on 300 ng DNA, 32,000 or so T cell genomes. Assay: immunoSEQ multiplex PCR; the TCRdb copy retains only in-frame clones and omits some. The table lists some 480,000 clones, 65% to 80% of them singletons. Per the germline V gene, CDR1 is SGHTA and CDR2 is FQGTGA. This CDR3 is built from 14 residues. V lost 1 base to trimming and J lost 4 bases, with 10 bases between them.

The receptor's source is a woman aged 40 to 50 in good health. Some clones in this sample may be carry-over from other donors' samples. The gene calls are TRBV7-3 and TRBJ1-1; D is uncertain. The sequencing input was PBMCs. For the CDR3, the DNA is TGTGCCAGCAGCTTAATCGACCGGGGCACTGAAGCTTTCTTT. Its translation is CASSLIDRGTEAFF.